What follows are 5 T cell receptor beta chains derived from one specimen sequenced in a study of T-cell reconstitution after alpha-beta-depleted transplantation in children. This sample's TCRbeta library carried unique molecular identifier barcodes. TCRdb analysed the PCR reads with MiXCR anew, one entry per CDR3 protein. The sample yields a few hundred thousand distinct CDR3 sequences, about 9.3% seen once. This specimen was PBMCs from the stem cell graft donor, taken from the stem cell graft. The receptors stem from a human donor who donated a stem cell graft to a child with acute lymphoblastic leukemia.

In its sample, this clonotype was seen a few times. V and J are TRBV7-9 and TRBJ2-7; D is tentatively TRBD1 or TRBD2 (6 bases each). The CDR3 is made up of 14 amino acids. V lost 1 base, J lost 2 bases, and 9 bases lay in between. In germline, CDR1 is SEHNR, CDR2 FQNEAQ (reference sequence). The CDR3 here is CASSLGGAPYEQYF. CDR3 bases: TGTGCCAGCAGCTTAGGGGGGGCCCCCTACGAGCAGTACTTC. Together with reference TRBV7-9 and TRBJ2-7, the CDR3 gives the full variable domain: DTGVSQNPRHKITKRGQNVTFRCDPISEHNRLYWYRQTLGQGPEFLTYFQNEAQLEKSRLLSDRFSAERPKGSFSTLEIQRTEQGDSAMYLCASSLGGAPYEQYFGPGTRLTVT.

This chain uses TRBV15 with TRBJ2-1; D ambiguous. Trimming stripped 5 bases from V and 6 bases from J, with 17 bases between. There are 15 residues in the CDR3. Germline V gene lookup returns CDR1 LNHNV and CDR2 YYDKDF (reference sequence). The CDR3 coding sequence is TGTGCCACCAGCCTAATCCCCGAAGGTCCCAATGAGCAGTTCTTC. Its protein product is CATSLIPEGPNEQFF.

This clonotype showed up just a few times. The chain uses TRBV10-2 and TRBJ2-3; possible D gene TRBD1, 5 bases. V lost 0 bases and J lost 1, with 11 bases in between. Looked up from germline, CDR1 is WSHSY and CDR2 is SAAADI. CDR3 length equals 16 residues. This CDR3 reads CASSESLRGRTDTQYF. CDR3 sequence (DNA): TGCGCCAGCAGTGAGTCGCTTAGGGGTCGCACAGATACGCAGTATTTT.

J is TRBJ2-1 and V is TRBV11-3; D is possibly TRBD2 (5 bases). There are 15 residues in the CDR3. Between the trimmed V and J ends, which lost 3 bases and 6 bases, there was a span of 15 bases. Germline CDR1 and CDR2: SGHNT and YENEEA. CDR3 sequence (DNA): TGTGCCAGCAGCTTTTTAGCGTCGGGTGGCAATGAGCAGTTCTTC. Its translation: CASSFLASGGNEQFF.

J is TRBJ2-5 and V is TRBV15; tentatively, D is TRBD2 (6 bases). Deletions cut 8 bases from V and 1 base from J, with 14 bases between. The length of the CDR3 is 14 residues. The germline V gene encodes CDR1 LNHNV and CDR2 YYDKDF (reference sequence). Written as DNA, the CDR3 is TGTGCCACCTGGGGAGGTGGGCCCCAAGAGACCCAGTACTTC. It yields the protein CATWGGGPQETQYF.